This is a list of T cell receptor beta chains from one sample in a study of CD8+ T cells in alopecia areata. The method was immunoSEQ multiplex PCR; TCRdb's version includes in-frame clones alone and lacks a portion of them. This table holds about 280,000 clones, about three fifths found once. Sequencing was performed on CD4+ T cells sorted from blood, taken at week 24, from a patient treated with tofacitinib. The receptors shown here come from a human donor with alopecia areata. CDR3s include the opening cysteine and the closing phenylalanine or tryptophan. Each record gives: V gene, clone size, D gene, J gene, CDR3 protein, CDR3 DNA. The D gene is left open where the match is weak. Only part of the rows carry a size: once, few, many, or a class if the clone is expanded.

>TRBV2|NA|NA|TRBJ1-1
CASREFTEAFF
TGTGCCAGCAGGGAATTCACTGAAGCTTTCTTT
>TRBV5-1|NA|TRBD1|TRBJ1-2
CASSQRTGDDGYTF
TGCGCCAGCAGCCAACGGACAGGGGACGATGGCTACACCTTC
>TRBV30|few|NA|TRBJ2-7
CAWSVGGSLAYEQYF
TGTGCCTGGAGTGTAGGCGGCAGCTTAGCCTACGAGCAGTACTTC
>TRBV5-1|once|NA|TRBJ2-1
CASSLDQSSGSYNEQFF
TGCGCCAGCAGCTTGGACCAGTCCTCGGGGTCCTACAATGAGCAGTTCTTC
>TRBV30|NA|NA|TRBJ1-1
CAWNPWGAGATEAFF
TGTGCCTGGAATCCGTGGGGGGCTGGGGCCACTGAAGCTTTCTTT
>TRBV18|once|TRBD2|TRBJ2-5
CASSPERGEETQYF
TGTGCCAGCTCACCAGAGCGGGGAGAAGAGACCCAGTACTTC
>TRBV30|NA|NA|TRBJ1-1
CAWSVLRGGHTEAFF
TGTGCCTGGAGTGTACTGAGGGGGGGGCACACTGAAGCTTTCTTT
>TRBV7-9|NA|NA|TRBJ1-1
CASSLGQLNTEAFF
TGTGCCAGCAGCTTAGGACAGTTGAACACTGAAGCTTTCTTT
>TRBV7-8|NA|TRBD1|TRBJ1-2
CASSPRRTGGQGARGYTF
TGTGCCAGCAGCCCACGTCGCACGGGGGGACAGGGGGCGCGTGGCTACACCTTC
>TRBV5-1|few|TRBD2|TRBJ2-3
CASSPGTSGALFIMTDTQYF
TGCGCCAGCAGCCCCGGGACTAGCGGGGCCCTTTTCATAATGACAGATACGCAGTATTTT
>TRBV7-2|NA|TRBD1|TRBJ1-6
CASSITGTGVAPLHF
TGTGCCAGCAGCATCACCGGGACAGGGGTGGCACCCCTCCACTTT
>TRBV7-9|few|NA|TRBJ2-1
CASSPRTWAENEQFF
TGTGCCAGCAGCCCTCGGACTTGGGCGGAGAATGAGCAGTTCTTC
>TRBV6-1|NA|TRBD1|TRBJ2-7
CASSVDRDEQYF
TGTGCCAGCAGTGTTGACAGGGACGAGCAGTACTTC
>TRBV7-2|few|TRBD2|TRBJ2-2
CASSPAGAGELFF
TGTGCCAGCAGTCCAGCGGGGGCCGGGGAGCTGTTTTTT
>TRBV6-5|NA|NA|TRBJ1-1
CASYRGNTEAFF
TGTGCCTCCTATAGGGGTAACACTGAAGCTTTCTTT
>TRBV29-1|NA|NA|TRBJ1-6
CSVRSRGDSPLHF
TGCAGCGTTAGATCTCGTGGGGATTCACCCCTCCACTTT
>TRBV30|NA|NA|TRBJ2-5
CAWTQNPFDGETQYF
TGTGCCTGGACCCAGAATCCCTTCGACGGGGAGACCCAGTACTTC
>TRBV18|NA|NA|TRBJ1-2
CASSQRGAGYTF
TGTGCCAGCTCACAAAGGGGAGCAGGCTACACCTTC
>TRBV30|NA|NA|TRBJ2-1
CAWSTGKSLNEQFF
TGTGCCTGGAGTACAGGAAAGTCACTGAATGAGCAGTTCTTC
>TRBV7-2|NA|NA|TRBJ1-1
CASSPHAEAFF
TGTGCCAGCAGCCCTCATGCTGAAGCTTTCTTT
>TRBV7-2|NA|NA|TRBJ1-6
CASSSGSASHSPLHF
TGTGCCAGCAGTTCAGGTTCCGCCTCTCATTCACCCCTCCACTTT
>TRBV30|few|NA|TRBJ2-6
CAWRWQGMSSGANVLTF
TGTGCCTGGAGGTGGCAGGGGATGAGCTCTGGGGCCAACGTCCTGACTTTC
>TRBV7-9|once|TRBD1|TRBJ1-2
CASSLGQGPSYGYTF
TGTGCCAGCAGCTTAGGACAGGGCCCTAGCTATGGCTACACCTTC
>TRBV30|NA|NA|TRBJ2-7
CAWSLGRDYEQYF
TGTGCCTGGTCCCTAGGGAGAGACTACGAGCAGTACTTC
>TRBV18|few|TRBD2|TRBJ2-3
CASSPGLGLWDTQYF
TGTGCCAGCTCACCCGGACTAGGGTTGTGGGATACGCAGTATTTT
>TRBV30|NA|TRBD2|TRBJ2-5
CAWSVTGGKETQYF
TGTGCCTGGAGTGTTACGGGGGGGAAAGAGACCCAGTACTTC
>TRBV5-6|once|NA|TRBJ1-2
CASSLGRRGYTF
TGTGCCAGCAGCTTAGGGCGACGGGGCTACACCTTC
>TRBV19|few|NA|TRBJ2-1
CASRLPTHNEQFF
TGTGCCAGTAGATTACCGACACACAATGAGCAGTTCTTC
>TRBV6-5|NA|NA|TRBJ1-6
CASRRNNSPLHF
TGTGCCAGCAGGAGAAACAATTCACCCCTCCACTTT
>TRBV19|NA|TRBD2|TRBJ2-7
CASSPGTSGAKGYEQYF
TGTGCCAGTAGTCCCGGGACTAGCGGGGCAAAGGGATACGAGCAGTACTTC
>TRBV28|few|NA|TRBJ1-6
CASSPTQGSLNSPLHF
TGTGCCAGCAGCCCTACACAGGGCAGCCTTAATTCACCCCTCCACTTT